What follows describes a single TCR beta chain. No antigen is known for it. No base qualities exist here, and no much larger clone lies one base off it. V is shortened by 5 bases, J by 2 bases, and the region joining them spans 19 bases. From the germline V gene (reference sequence), CDR1 is MNHEY and CDR2 is SMNVEV. The CDR3 numbers 16 residues from cysteine through phenylalanine. Only the CDR3 DNA is retained, 48 bases long and in frame from the first base. Healthy HIV-negative adults with no recently reported acute infections or vaccinations were included as donors. All donors were Caucasian adults living in Nashville, Tennessee, USA. For unsorted samples, about 90 million PBMCs were counted, and genomic DNA was extracted using the QIAamp DNA Blood Mini kit. After blood collection by leukapheresis, PBMCs were isolated using Ficoll-Histopaque density gradient centrifugation and then cryopreserved in the vapor phase of liquid nitrogen.

The sample is drawn from a study of shared clonotypes between healthy human individuals (dated by TCRdb to 2018 to 2021). In the study overall: A couple of women and three men aged 18 to 49 years were included in the cohort. Libraries were prepared and TCR repertoires were sequenced by different laboratories using diverse techniques, in order to increase sequencing depth and limit assay-specific biases. The study deeply sequenced blood TCR repertoires of about 5 healthy adults to estimate repertoire size and the extent of clonotype sharing between individuals. Between about 0.9 and 9 billion PBMCs per donor were obtained by leukapheresis.

Using the deep immunoSEQ assay, TCR CDR3 regions were amplified from genomic DNA by multiplex PCR. Extracted genomic DNA from each cell subset was distributed evenly across all wells of several immunoSEQ 96-well plates, and each plate was treated as a replicate. Each replicate PCR for unsorted PBMC received 300 to 350 ng genomic DNA, equal to approximately 30,000 T cell genomes. Genomic DNA from unsorted PBMC was sequenced over ten immunoSEQ deep assay plates. The purified libraries were quantified using a Qubit 3.0 fluorometer, sized with a Bioanalyzer 2100, and then quantified again using the KAPA Library Quantification kit. Every immunoSEQ 96-well plate was sequenced on a dedicated single-read 150-cycle Illumina NextSeq 550 flow cell. The original pipeline was this. Because the immunoSEQ output included only junctional sequences and no quality scores, the filtering could not be the same as the filtering used for full-length reads. To assign V/J genes and CDR3, sequences were annotated using PyIR, a Python wrapper for IgBLAST v1.9, with IMGT germline references. Any read was removed if the V/J assignment was weak (E-value above 1e-6), the CDR3 was missing, or the read contained stop codons, out-of-frame junctions, or ambiguous translated residues. V3J clonotypes were defined by identical inferred V gene, J gene, and CDR3 amino acid sequence. Percentage overlap between repertoires was computed as shared unique clonotypes divided by the size of the smaller repertoire. Repertoire richness was assessed with RTK rarefaction, the Chao1 estimator, and Recon v2.1 estimates of unobserved clonotypes. As stored in TCRdb, this immuneACCESS dataset retains in-frame rearrangements with V and J assigned. A fraction of the clones does not appear; measured against another copy, unresolved V genes explain less than half of the discrepancy, and the remainder lacks a known reason. For V, J and clone size, that table is used; D and trimming come from the DNA. The sample table shows some 500,000 clones, and 60% to 80% are seen once. Around 12% of the sample is in the top ten clones.

Overall study outcomes, separate from this receptor: The genetic and exposure-history diversity represented was limited by the small number of donors. Based on pairwise subsampling, the degree of clonotype sharing among donors was expected to be affected by sequencing depth. Sampling was restricted to blood, and TCR repertoires in tissue are likely to differ from TCR repertoires in blood.

The sample was PBMCs. The receptor's source is a middle-aged woman in good health. Some clones in this sample may be carry-over from other donors' samples. The chain links TRBV27 with TRBJ2-7; perhaps TRBD1 is the D gene, with 5 bases matching. The bases are TGTGCCAGCAGTACCCCCGTGGGGCGGATGACCTACGAGCAGTACTTC. Its translation is CASSTPVGRMTYEQYF.